The 9 T cell receptor beta chains reported below all come from one sample, sequenced in a study of T cell responses to AZD1222 COVID-19 vaccine. This table comes from immunoSEQ multiplex PCR, and its TCRdb copy is limited to in-frame clones, with some not included. The table records some 96,000 clones, roughly 88% of them present only once. The starting material was peripheral blood, obtained on day 0 of AZD1222 vaccination. These receptors all come from an adult in good health.

Here the CDR3 DNA reads TGTGCCAGCTCACCATCCAATCGGCCTAATGAAAAACTGTTTTTT. It translates to CASSPSNRPNEKLFF. The V and J genes are TRBV18 and TRBJ1-4; D ambiguous. Trimming left V 2 bases short and J 3 bases short, with 10 bases between. Germline V lookup: CDR1 KGHSH, CDR2 LQKENI. This CDR3 is built from 15 residues. The whole variable domain, remainder taken from reference TRBV18 and TRBJ1-4, is NAGVMQNPRHLVRRRGQEARLRCSPMKGHSHVYWYRQLPEEGLKFMVYLQKENIIDESGMPKERFSAEFPKEGPSILRIQQVVRGDSAAYFCASSPSNRPNEKLFFGSGTQLSVL.

This clone is judged medium-sized (0.01 to 0.1%). The rearrangement links TRBV3-1 (or the pseudogene TRBV3-2) to TRBJ2-3, with TRBD2 identical over 10 bases. The CDR3 loop spans 15 amino acids. Germline assignment: CDR1 LGHDT and CDR2 YNNKEL (reference sequence). Trimming took 4 bases from V and 3 from J; bases not matched to a gene: 4. Here the CDR3 reads CASSPSGRETDTQYF. For the CDR3, the DNA is TGTGCCAGCAGCCCTAGCGGGAGAGAGACAGATACGCAGTATTTT.

V usage is TRBV7-9 and J usage is TRBJ1-1; possible D gene TRBD1, 5 bases. Looked up from germline, CDR1 is SEHNR and CDR2 is FQNEAQ (reference sequence). V was cut by 5 bases and J by 1 base, with 8 bases left in between. The CDR3 runs 13 residues. CDR3 in amino acids: CASSEDRNTEAFF. CDR3 sequence (DNA): TGTGCCAGCAGCGAAGACAGGAACACTGAAGCTTTCTTT.

The J gene is TRBJ1-1, the V gene TRBV5-1, with a tentative D call TRBD1 (6 bases). The CDR3 is 11 amino acids. V shed 8 bases and J shed 5 bases, with 10 bases lying between them. Germline CDR1 and CDR2: SGHRS and YFSETQ. The CDR3 DNA is TGCGCCAGTCAACAGGGAACTGAAGCTTTCTTT. Its translation: CASQQGTEAFF.

The rearrangement joins TRBV4-1 to TRBJ1-1, with 12 bases lining up with TRBD1. CDR3 length: 17 amino acids. V dropped 5 bases and J dropped 4; count of bases not matched to a gene: 11. CDR1 is MGHRA and CDR2 is YSYEKL in the germline V gene. Here the CDR3 reads CASSYSRGTGGITEAFF. The CDR3 DNA is TGCGCCAGCAGCTATTCGAGGGGGACAGGGGGCATCACTGAAGCTTTCTTT.

The CDR3 here is CASRLGLQETQYF. The CDR3 DNA follows: TGTGCCAGCAGACTCGGACTCCAAGAGACCCAGTACTTC. This sequence joins TRBV3-1 (or the pseudogene TRBV3-2) and TRBJ2-5, with TRBD2 as a possible D gene (5 bases). V lost 6 bases to trimming and J lost 1 base, with 9 bases between them. This CDR3 spans 13 amino acids. CDR1 and CDR2 (germline): LGHDT, YNNKEL (reference sequence).

V and J are TRBV28 and TRBJ2-1; 8 nucleotides line up with TRBD2. Trimming took 6 bases from V and 7 from J; bases not matched to a gene: 11. The CDR3 covers 15 residues. CDR1 and CDR2 from the germline V gene are MDHEN and SYDVKM. In DNA, the CDR3 is TGTGCCAGCAGCCTTCTCAGCGGGAGAAGAAATGAGCAGTTCTTC. Translation gives CASSLLSGRRNEQFF.

The chain carries TRBV2 and TRBJ1-2, with 7 positions matching TRBD1. This CDR3 contains 14 residues. Germline trimming cut 6 bases from V and 7 bases from J; bases unmatched to any gene: 11. The germline V gene encodes CDR1 SNHLY and CDR2 FYNNEI. DNA for the CDR3: TGTGCCAGCAGCGTCTTGGAGGGGGCGGCTGGCTACACCTTC. Encoded protein: CASSVLEGAAGYTF.

The rearrangement links TRBV3-1 (or the pseudogene TRBV3-2) to TRBJ1-2; D possibly corresponds to TRBD1 (6 bases). Germline CDR1 LGHDT, CDR2 YNNKEL (reference sequence). V was cut by 0 bases and J by 8 bases, with 10 bases left in between. This CDR3 region has 13 residues. CDR3: CASSQEQGLGYTF. In DNA form, the CDR3 reads TGTGCCAGCAGCCAAGAACAGGGCCTGGGCTACACCTTC.